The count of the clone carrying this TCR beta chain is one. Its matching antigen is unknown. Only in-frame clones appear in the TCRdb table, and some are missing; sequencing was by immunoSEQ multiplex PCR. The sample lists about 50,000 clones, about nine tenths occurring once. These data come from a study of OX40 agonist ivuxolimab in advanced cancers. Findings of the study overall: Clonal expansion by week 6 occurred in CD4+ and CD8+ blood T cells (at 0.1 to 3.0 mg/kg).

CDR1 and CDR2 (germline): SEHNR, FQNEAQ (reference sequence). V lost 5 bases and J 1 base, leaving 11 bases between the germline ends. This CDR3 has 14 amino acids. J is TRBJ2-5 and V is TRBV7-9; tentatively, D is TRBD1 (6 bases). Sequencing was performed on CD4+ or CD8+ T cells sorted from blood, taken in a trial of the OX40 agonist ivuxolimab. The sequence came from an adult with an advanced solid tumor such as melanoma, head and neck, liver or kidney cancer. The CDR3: CASSQGNFQETQYF. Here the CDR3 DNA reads TGTGCCAGCAGCCAGGGGAATTTCCAAGAGACCCAGTACTTC.